This paragraph reports one T cell receptor (beta chain). Antigen: not known. The data were obtained in a study of OX40 agonist ivuxolimab in advanced cancers. Study results and caveats: Antigen specificity was not determined for the expanded peripheral T cells.

Sequenced by immunoSEQ multiplex PCR; TCRdb stores in-frame clones only, minus some. The repertoire consists of about 77,000 clones, with approximately 93% occurring once and the leading ten covering 20%. CDR3 length: 15 residues. Looked up from germline, CDR1 is LNHDA and CDR2 is SQIVND (reference sequence). Trimming removed 2 bases at V and 5 bases at J, with 16 bases between. The TCR originated in an adult with an advanced solid tumor such as melanoma, head and neck, liver or kidney cancer. The material sequenced was CD4+ or CD8+ T cells sorted from blood, taken in a trial of the OX40 agonist ivuxolimab. This sequence joins TRBV19 and TRBJ2-7, with D maybe TRBD1 (8 bases). The CDR3 DNA follows: TGTGCCAGTAGTATAAAGGACAGGGAGGGTCACGAGCAGTACTTC. It yields the protein CASSIKDREGHEQYF.